The clone carrying this T cell receptor (beta chain) has just one count. Antigen specificity is unknown. The CDR3 runs to 17 residues. The V gene's germline CDR1 is LGHDT and CDR2 YNNKEL (reference sequence). Trimming removed 6 bases at V and 5 bases at J, with 23 bases between. These data originate in a study of vaccination effects on CD4 cells after COVID-19. Study-wide results and caveats: Sampling in the study covered few convalescent patients and included no early post-infection timepoints.

This table comes from immunoSEQ multiplex PCR, and its TCRdb copy is limited to in-frame clones, with some not included. Of 25,000 or so clones in the sample, roughly 74% were seen once. ViraFEST assay sequencing came after antigen-specific CD4+ T cells were expanded with viral peptide pools. Having been cultured for 9 to 11 days, the cells underwent CD4+ T cell isolation. None of the vaccinated had previously contracted SARS-CoV-2, and their nucleocapsid antibodies tested negative. Specimen: CD4+ T cells from PBMCs cultured with HCoV-NL63 spike peptides, collected before COVID-19 vaccination. This clonotype was sampled from a human donor who received a COVID-19 vaccine. V is TRBV3-1 (or the pseudogene TRBV3-2) and J is TRBJ2-1; perhaps TRBD2 as D (7 bases). The CDR3 here is CASSPRAGAGAHNEQFF. Written as DNA, the CDR3 is TGTGCCAGCAGTCCCCGGGCGGGGGCGGGGGCCCACAATGAGCAGTTCTTC.